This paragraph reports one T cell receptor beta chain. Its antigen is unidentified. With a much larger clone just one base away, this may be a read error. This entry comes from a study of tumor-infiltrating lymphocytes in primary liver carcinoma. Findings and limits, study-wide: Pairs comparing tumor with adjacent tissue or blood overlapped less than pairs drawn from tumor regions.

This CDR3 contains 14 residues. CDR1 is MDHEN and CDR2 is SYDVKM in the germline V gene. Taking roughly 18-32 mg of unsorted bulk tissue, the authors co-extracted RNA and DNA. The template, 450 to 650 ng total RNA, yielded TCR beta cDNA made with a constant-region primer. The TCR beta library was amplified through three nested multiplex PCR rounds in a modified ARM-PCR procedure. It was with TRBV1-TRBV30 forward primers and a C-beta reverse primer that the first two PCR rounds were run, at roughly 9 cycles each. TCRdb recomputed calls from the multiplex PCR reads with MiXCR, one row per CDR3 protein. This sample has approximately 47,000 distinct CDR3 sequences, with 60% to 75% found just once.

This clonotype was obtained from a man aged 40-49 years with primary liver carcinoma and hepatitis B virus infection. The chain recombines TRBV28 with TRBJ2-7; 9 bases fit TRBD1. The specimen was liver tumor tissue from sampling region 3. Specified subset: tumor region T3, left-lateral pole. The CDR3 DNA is TGTGCCAGCAGTTTAAACAGGGGGCTCTACGGGCAGTACTTC. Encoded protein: CASSLNRGLYGQYF. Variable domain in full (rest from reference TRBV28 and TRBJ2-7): DVKVTQSSRYLVKRTGEKVFLECVQDMDHENMFWYRQDPGLGLRLIYFSYDVKMKEKGDIPEGYSVSREKKERFSLILESASTNQTSMYLCASSLNRGLYGQYFGPGTRLTVT.